Listed below are T cell receptor beta chains from one sample, sequenced in a study of vaccination effects on CD4 cells after COVID-19. Some clones are missing from TCRdb's copy, which holds only in-frame ones; the method was immunoSEQ multiplex PCR. The repertoire has 25,000 to 30,000 clones, about 74% of them found once; the top ten carry about a sixth. These receptors have no identified antigens. This material consisted of CD4+ T cells from PBMCs cultured with HCoV-OC43 spike peptides, taken after COVID-19 vaccination. The receptors here all came from a human donor who received a COVID-19 vaccine. Both conserved end residues are part of each CDR3. Each record gives: J gene, clone size, D gene, V gene, CDR3 protein, CDR3 DNA. D genes are given only for firm matches. Some rows mark clone size as missing; the rest say once, few, many or name a class of expanded clone.

>TRBJ2-5|-|TRBD2|TRBV3-1/TRBV3-2
CASSQGLAGHQSQETQYF
TGTGCCAGCAGCCAAGGGCTAGCGGGCCACCAGTCCCAAGAGACCCAGTACTTC
>TRBJ2-5|-|-|TRBV18
CASSPQADSQETQYF
TGTGCCAGCTCACCACAGGCGGACAGTCAAGAGACCCAGTACTTC
>TRBJ2-7|-|-|TRBV10-1
CASMVRTSAGYEQYF
TGCGCCAGCATGGTCCGGACCTCAGCGGGCTACGAGCAGTACTTC
>TRBJ2-7|-|TRBD1|TRBV5-1
CASSDRDRDSYEQYF
TGCGCCAGCAGCGACCGGGACAGGGACTCCTACGAGCAGTACTTC
>TRBJ2-7|-|-|TRBV11-2
CASSLEALSYEQYF
TGTGCCAGCAGCTTAGAGGCACTATCCTACGAGCAGTACTTC
>TRBJ1-2|few|-|TRBV4-1
CASSQDRTEYGYTF
TGCGCCAGCAGCCAAGATCGGACGGAATATGGCTACACCTTC
>TRBJ2-1|-|-|TRBV5-4
CASSWTGSGADEQFF
TGTGCCAGCAGCTGGACGGGTTCGGGGGCGGATGAGCAGTTCTTC
>TRBJ1-4|-|-|TRBV11-2
CASSQQGEKLFF
TGTGCCAGCAGTCAACAAGGAGAAAAACTGTTTTTT
>TRBJ2-1|-|TRBD2|TRBV5-1
CASSWLAGAGNEQFF
TGCGCCAGCAGCTGGTTAGCGGGAGCGGGGAATGAGCAGTTCTTC
>TRBJ2-1|-|-|TRBV6-4
CASSDEDTTYNEQFF
TGTGCCAGCAGTGACGAGGACACCACCTACAATGAGCAGTTCTTC
>TRBJ2-2|-|-|TRBV11-1
CASSLFLGNTGELFF
TGTGCCAGCAGCTTATTTCTAGGGAACACCGGGGAGCTGTTTTTT
>TRBJ2-2|-|-|TRBV11-2
CASSWRLVNTGELFF
TGTGCCAGCAGCTGGAGACTGGTGAACACCGGGGAGCTGTTTTTT